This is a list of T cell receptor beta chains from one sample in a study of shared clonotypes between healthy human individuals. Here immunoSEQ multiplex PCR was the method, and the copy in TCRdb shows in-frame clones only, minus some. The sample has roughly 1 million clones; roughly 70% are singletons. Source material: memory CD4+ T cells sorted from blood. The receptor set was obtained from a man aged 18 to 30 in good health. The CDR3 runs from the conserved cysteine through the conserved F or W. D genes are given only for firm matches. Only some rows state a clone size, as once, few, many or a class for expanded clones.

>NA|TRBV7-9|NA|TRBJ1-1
CASSFSDWNTEAFF
TGTGCCAGCAGCTTCTCCGACTGGAACACTGAAGCTTTCTTT
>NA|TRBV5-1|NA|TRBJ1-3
CASSLGQTRLSGNTIYF
TGCGCCAGCAGCTTGGGCCAGACACGGCTCTCTGGAAACACCATATATTTT
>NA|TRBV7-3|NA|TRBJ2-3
CASSLTGRDTDTQYF
TGTGCCAGCAGCTTAACTGGCAGGGACACAGATACGCAGTATTTT
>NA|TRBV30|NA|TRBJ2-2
CAWTGRNTGELFF
TGTGCCTGGACAGGGAGGAACACCGGGGAGCTGTTTTTT
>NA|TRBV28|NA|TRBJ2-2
CASALRGGTGELFF
TGTGCCAGCGCCCTTCGGGGTGGAACCGGGGAGCTGTTTTTT
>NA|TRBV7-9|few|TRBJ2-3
CASSLGARTDTQYF
TGTGCCAGCAGCTTAGGAGCGCGCACAGATACGCAGTATTTT
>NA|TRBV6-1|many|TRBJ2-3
CASSGDGRSTDTQYF
TGTGCCAGCAGTGGGGACGGACGGAGCACAGATACGCAGTATTTT
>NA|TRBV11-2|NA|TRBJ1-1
CASSHSRNTEAFF
TGTGCCAGCAGTCACTCACGGAACACTGAAGCTTTCTTT
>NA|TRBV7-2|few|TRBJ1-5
CASSLPGGNQPQHF
TGTGCCAGCAGCTTGCCTGGGGGCAATCAGCCCCAGCATTTT
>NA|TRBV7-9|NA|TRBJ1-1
CASSLYSGNTEAFF
TGTGCCAGCAGCTTATATTCGGGGAACACTGAAGCTTTCTTT
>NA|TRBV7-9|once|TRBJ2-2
CASSLLDGAGELFF
TGTGCCAGCAGCTTACTGGACGGGGCCGGGGAGCTGTTTTTT
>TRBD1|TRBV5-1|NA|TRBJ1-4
CASTQGGEKLFF
TGCGCCAGCACCCAGGGGGGAGAAAAACTGTTTTTT
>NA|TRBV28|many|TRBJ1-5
CASSFNEYQPQHF
TGTGCCAGCAGTTTTAACGAGTATCAGCCCCAGCATTTT
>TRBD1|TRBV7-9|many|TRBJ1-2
CASSSGQGNYGYTF
TGTGCCAGCAGCTCGGGACAGGGGAACTATGGCTACACCTTC
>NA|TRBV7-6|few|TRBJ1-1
CASRGLNTEAFF
TGTGCCAGCAGGGGCTTAAACACTGAAGCTTTCTTT
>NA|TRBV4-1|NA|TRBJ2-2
CASSQLPGPTGELFF
TGCGCCAGCAGCCAACTCCCGGGTCCCACCGGGGAGCTGTTTTTT
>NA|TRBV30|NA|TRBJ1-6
CAWSDQGSPLHF
TGTGCCTGGAGTGATCAGGGTTCACCCCTCCACTTT
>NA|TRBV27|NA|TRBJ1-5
CASSFKGFLQPQHF
TGTGCCAGCAGTTTTAAGGGGTTTCTTCAGCCCCAGCATTTT
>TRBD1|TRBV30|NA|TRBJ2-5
CAWRTGLQETQYF
TGTGCCTGGAGGACAGGGCTGCAAGAGACCCAGTACTTC
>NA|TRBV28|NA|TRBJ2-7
CASSLAGDILSYEQYF
TGTGCCAGCAGTTTAGCTGGGGATATACTCTCCTACGAGCAGTACTTC